The rows below give T cell receptor beta chains drawn from one sample of a study of blood T cell repertoires in COVID-19. TCRdb's table, derived via immunoSEQ multiplex PCR, lists solely in-frame clones and lacks some. The repertoire holds roughly 32,000 clones, with 70% to 90% as singletons. The sample taken for sequencing was peripheral blood. The receptors here all came from a human donor in a cohort sampled during active COVID-19. CDR3s include the opening cysteine and the closing phenylalanine or tryptophan. The order of the fields is V gene, CDR3 protein.

TRBV6-5 | CASSRKGDEQFF
TRBV4-1 | CASSQDGLAYNEQFF
TRBV6-5 | CASSSSVSGNQPQHF
TRBV19 | CASSTGGGGNQPQHF
TRBV18 | CASSHGTGQGSQETQYF
TRBV25-1 | CASSEGTGANEKLFF
TRBV5-6 | CASSLGGRRSNQPQHF
TRBV9 | CASSVGTVGEQYF
TRBV29-1 | CSVGLAETQYF
TRBV12-3/TRBV12-4 | CASSPGGIDEQYF
TRBV9 | CASSVGGPGEKLFF
TRBV14 | CASSLLMNTEAFF
TRBV4-2 | CASSRLLTLAGNEQFF
TRBV3-1/TRBV3-2 | CASSPYTRGRRTEAFF
TRBV5-1 | CASSTGQLAPYGYTF
TRBV18 | CASSPFAGDRETQYF
TRBV10-2 | CASSDRIWLPQNSGGEYTQYF
TRBV5-1 | CASSASGTRGNSPLHF
TRBV5-1 | CASSLAAGETQYF
TRBV29-1 | CSVEGTGGYEQYF